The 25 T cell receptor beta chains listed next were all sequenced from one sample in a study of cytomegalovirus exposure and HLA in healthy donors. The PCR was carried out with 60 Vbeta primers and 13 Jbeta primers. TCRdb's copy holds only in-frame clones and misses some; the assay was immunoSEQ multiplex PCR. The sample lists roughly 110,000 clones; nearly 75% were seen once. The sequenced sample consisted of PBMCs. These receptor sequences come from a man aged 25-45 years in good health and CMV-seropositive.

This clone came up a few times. This chain's CDR3 is CASSLDSHNSPLHF. For the CDR3, the DNA is TGTGCCAGCAGTCTAGACAGCCATAATTCACCCCTCCACTTT. The chain couples TRBV2 to TRBJ1-6, with D possibly TRBD1 on 5 matching bases. The CDR3 loop spans 14 amino acids. The V gene lost 5 bases and the J gene lost 5 bases, with 10 bases spanning the gap. In germline, CDR1 is SNHLY, CDR2 FYNNEI. Using reference TRBV2 and TRBJ1-6 for the parts outside the CDR3, the full variable domain is EPEVTQTPSHQVTQMGQEVILRCVPISNHLYFYWYRQILGQKVEFLVSFYNNEISEKSEIFDDQFSVERPDGSNFTLKIRSTKLEDSAMYFCASSLDSHNSPLHFGNGTRLTVT.

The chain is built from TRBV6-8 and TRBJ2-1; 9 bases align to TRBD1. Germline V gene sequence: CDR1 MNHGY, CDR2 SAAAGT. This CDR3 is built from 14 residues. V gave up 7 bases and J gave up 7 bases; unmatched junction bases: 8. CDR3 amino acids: CASIPGQGWNEQFF. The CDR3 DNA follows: TGTGCCAGCATTCCGGGACAGGGTTGGAATGAGCAGTTCTTC.

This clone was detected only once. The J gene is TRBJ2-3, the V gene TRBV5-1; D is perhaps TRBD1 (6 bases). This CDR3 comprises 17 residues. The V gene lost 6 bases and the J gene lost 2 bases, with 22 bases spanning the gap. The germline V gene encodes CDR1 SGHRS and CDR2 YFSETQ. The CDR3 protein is CASTILPGQQNTDTQYF. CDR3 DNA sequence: TGCGCCAGCACTATCCTACCGGGACAACAAAACACAGATACGCAGTATTTT.

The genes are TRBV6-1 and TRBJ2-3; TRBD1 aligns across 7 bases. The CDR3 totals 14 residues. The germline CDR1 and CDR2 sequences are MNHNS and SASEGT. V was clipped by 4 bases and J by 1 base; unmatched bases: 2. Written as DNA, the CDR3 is TGTGCCAGCAGTGCAGGACAGGGCACAGATACGCAGTATTTT. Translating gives CASSAGQGTDTQYF.

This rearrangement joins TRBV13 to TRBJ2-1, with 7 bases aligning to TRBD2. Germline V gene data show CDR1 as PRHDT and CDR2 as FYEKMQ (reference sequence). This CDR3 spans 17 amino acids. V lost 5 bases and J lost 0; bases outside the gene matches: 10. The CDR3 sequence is CASSPGLETISYNEQFF. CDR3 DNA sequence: TGTGCCAGCAGCCCAGGACTAGAGACGATCTCCTACAATGAGCAGTTCTTC. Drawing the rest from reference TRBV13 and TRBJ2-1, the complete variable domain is AAGVIQSPRHLIKEKRETATLKCYPIPRHDTVYWYQQGPGQDPQFLISFYEKMQSDKGSIPDRFSAQQFSDYHSELNMSSLELGDSALYFCASSPGLETISYNEQFFGPGTRLTVL.

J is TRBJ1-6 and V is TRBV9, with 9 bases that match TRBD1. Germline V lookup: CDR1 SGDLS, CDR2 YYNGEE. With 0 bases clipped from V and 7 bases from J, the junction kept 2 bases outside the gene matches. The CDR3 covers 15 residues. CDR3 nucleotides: TGTGCCAGCAGCGTAGAGGGGACAGGGAATTCACCCCTCCACTTT. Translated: CASSVEGTGNSPLHF.

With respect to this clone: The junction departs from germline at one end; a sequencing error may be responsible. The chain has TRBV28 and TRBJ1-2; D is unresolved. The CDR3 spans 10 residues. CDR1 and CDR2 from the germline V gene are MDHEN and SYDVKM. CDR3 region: CASKSFDYPF. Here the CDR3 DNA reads TGTGCCAGCAAGTCTTTCGACTACCCCTTC.

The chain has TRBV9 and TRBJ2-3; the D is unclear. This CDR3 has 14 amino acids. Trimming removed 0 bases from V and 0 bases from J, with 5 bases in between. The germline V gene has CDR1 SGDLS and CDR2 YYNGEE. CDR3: CASSVAGSTDTQYF. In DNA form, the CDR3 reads TGTGCCAGCAGCGTAGCGGGTAGCACAGATACGCAGTATTTT.

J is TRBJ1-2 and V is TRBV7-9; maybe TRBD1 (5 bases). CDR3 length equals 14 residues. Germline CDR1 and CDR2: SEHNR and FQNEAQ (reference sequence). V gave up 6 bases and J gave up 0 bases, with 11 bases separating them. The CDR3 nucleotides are TGTGCCAGCAGAGGGGCAGATCCTAACTATGGCTACACCTTC. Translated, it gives CASRGADPNYGYTF. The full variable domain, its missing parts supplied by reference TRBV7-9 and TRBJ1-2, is DTGVSQNPRHKITKRGQNVTFRCDPISEHNRLYWYRQTLGQGPEFLTYFQNEAQLEKSRLLSDRFSAERPKGSFSTLEIQRTEQGDSAMYLCASRGADPNYGYTFGSGTRLTVV.

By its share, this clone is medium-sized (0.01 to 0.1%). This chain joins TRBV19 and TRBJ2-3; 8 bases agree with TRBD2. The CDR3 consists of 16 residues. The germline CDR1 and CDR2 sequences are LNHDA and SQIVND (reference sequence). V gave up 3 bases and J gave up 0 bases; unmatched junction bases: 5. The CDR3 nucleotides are TGTGCCAGTAGTATTAGGGGCGGGGGGAGCACAGATACGCAGTATTTT. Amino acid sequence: CASSIRGGGSTDTQYF.

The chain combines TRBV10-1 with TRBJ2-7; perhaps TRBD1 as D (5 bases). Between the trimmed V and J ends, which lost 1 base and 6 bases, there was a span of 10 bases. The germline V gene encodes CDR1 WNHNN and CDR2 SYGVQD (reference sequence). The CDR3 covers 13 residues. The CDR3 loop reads CASSEYRYAEQYF. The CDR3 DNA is TGCGCCAGCAGTGAGTACAGGTATGCCGAGCAGTACTTC.

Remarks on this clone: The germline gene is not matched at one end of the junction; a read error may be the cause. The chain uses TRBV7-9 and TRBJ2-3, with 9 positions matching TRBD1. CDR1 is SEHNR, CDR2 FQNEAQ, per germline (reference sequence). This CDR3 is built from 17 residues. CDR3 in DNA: TGTTCCAGCAGCTTAGTGGTTGGGACAGGGTGGAGAGATACGCAGTATTTT. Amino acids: CSSSLVVGTGWRDTQYF.

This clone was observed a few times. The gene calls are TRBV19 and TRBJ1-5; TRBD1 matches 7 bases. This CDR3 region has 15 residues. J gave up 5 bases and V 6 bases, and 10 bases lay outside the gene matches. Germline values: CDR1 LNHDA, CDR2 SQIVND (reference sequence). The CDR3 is CASSVLFQGDQPQHF. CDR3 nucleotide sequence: TGTGCCAGTAGCGTCTTGTTTCAGGGGGATCAGCCCCAGCATTTT.

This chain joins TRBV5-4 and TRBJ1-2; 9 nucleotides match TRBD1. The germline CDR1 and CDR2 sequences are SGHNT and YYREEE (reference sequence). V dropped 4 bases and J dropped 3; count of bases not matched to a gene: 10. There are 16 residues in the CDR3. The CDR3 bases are TGTGCCAGCAGCGGAAACCACAGGGGGCGGGACTATGGCTACACCTTC. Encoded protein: CASSGNHRGRDYGYTF.

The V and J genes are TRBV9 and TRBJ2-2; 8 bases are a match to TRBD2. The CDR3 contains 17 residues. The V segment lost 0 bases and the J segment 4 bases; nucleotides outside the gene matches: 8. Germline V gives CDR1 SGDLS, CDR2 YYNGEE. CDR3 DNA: TGTGCCAGCAGCGTAGGACCGGGGGGGGCGGGCACCGGGGAGCTGTTTTTT. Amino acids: CASSVGPGGAGTGELFF.

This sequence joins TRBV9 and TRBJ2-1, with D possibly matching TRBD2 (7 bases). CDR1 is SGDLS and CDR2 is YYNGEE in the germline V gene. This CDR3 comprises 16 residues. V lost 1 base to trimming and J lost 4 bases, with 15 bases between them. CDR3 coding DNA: TGTGCCAGCAGCGTAAGGGCTAGCGGACAGTACAATGAGCAGTTCTTC. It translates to CASSVRASGQYNEQFF.

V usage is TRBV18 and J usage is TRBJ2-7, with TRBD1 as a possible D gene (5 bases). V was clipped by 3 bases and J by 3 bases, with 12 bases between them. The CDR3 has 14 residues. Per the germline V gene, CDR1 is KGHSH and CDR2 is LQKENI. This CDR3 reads CASSPNSDSYEQYF. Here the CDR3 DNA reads TGTGCCAGCTCACCCAACTCCGACAGCTACGAGCAGTACTTC.

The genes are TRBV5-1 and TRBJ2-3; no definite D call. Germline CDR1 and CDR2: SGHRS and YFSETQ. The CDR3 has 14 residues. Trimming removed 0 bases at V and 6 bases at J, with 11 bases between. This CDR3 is CASSLAQVADTQYF. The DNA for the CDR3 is TGCGCCAGCAGCTTGGCTCAGGTGGCGGATACGCAGTATTTT.

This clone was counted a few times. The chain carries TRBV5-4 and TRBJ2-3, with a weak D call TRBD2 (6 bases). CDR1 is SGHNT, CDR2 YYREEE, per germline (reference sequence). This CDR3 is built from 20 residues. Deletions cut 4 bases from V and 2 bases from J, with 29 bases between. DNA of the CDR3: TGTGCCAGCAGCGAGGGACTCAATGTCGGGGCTAGCGCGAACACAGATACGCAGTATTTT. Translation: CASSEGLNVGASANTDTQYF.

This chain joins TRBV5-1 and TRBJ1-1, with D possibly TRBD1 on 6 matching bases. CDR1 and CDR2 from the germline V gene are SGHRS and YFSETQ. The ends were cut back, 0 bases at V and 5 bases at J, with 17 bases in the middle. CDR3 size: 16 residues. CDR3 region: CASSLASGGRRTEAFF. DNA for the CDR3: TGCGCCAGCAGCTTGGCCTCGGGGGGGCGAAGGACTGAAGCTTTCTTT.

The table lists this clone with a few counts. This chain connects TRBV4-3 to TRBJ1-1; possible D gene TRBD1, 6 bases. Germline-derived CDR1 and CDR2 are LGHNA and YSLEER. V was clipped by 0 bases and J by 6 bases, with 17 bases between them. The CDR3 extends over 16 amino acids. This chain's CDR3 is CASSQDSYQGRPEAFF. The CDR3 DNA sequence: TGCGCCAGCAGCCAAGATTCGTACCAGGGGAGACCTGAAGCTTTCTTT.

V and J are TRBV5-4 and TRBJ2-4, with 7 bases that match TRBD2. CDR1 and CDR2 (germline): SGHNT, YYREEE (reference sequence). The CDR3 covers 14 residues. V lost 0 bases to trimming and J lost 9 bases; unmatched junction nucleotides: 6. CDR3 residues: CASSLESSGAIQYF. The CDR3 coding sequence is TGTGCCAGCAGCTTGGAATCCAGCGGGGCCATTCAGTACTTC.

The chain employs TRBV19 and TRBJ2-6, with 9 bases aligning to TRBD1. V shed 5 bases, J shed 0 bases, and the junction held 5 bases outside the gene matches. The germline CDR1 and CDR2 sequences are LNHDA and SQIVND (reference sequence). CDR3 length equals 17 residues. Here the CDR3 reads CASSGGQGTSGANVLTF. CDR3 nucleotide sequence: TGTGCCAGTAGTGGGGGACAGGGCACCTCTGGGGCCAACGTCCTGACTTTC.

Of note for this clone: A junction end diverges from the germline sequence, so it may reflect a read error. The chain's CDR3 is CASSFGRDTGAFF. Here the CDR3 DNA reads TGTGCCAGCAGTTTTGGGAGGGACACTGGAGCTTTCTTT. This rearrangement joins TRBV25-1 to TRBJ1-1, with D tentatively TRBD1 (6 bases). The germline gives CDR1 MGHDK, CDR2 SYGVNS. This CDR3 region has 13 residues.

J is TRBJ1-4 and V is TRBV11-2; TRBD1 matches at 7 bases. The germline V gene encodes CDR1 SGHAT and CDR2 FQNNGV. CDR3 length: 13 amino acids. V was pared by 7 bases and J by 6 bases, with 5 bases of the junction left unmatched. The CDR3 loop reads CASIRGPDEKLFF. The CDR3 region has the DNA TGTGCCAGCATAAGGGGGCCCGATGAAAAACTGTTTTTT.